What follows are 21 T cell receptor beta chains derived from one specimen sequenced in a study of cytomegalovirus exposure and HLA in healthy donors. The PCR had 60 Vbeta and 13 Jbeta primers. Assay: immunoSEQ multiplex PCR; the TCRdb copy retains only in-frame clones and omits some. The sample has 130,000 or so clones, approximately 74% seen once. The sample taken for sequencing was PBMCs. The receptors derive from a man aged 40-50 years in good health and CMV-seropositive.

On this clone: A read error may account for a junction end that differs from germline. This sequence joins TRBV6-6 and TRBJ2-7; the D gene is possibly TRBD2 (5 bases). Germline loops: CDR1 MNHNY, CDR2 SVGAGI (reference sequence). The CDR3 is 11 amino acids. In DNA, the CDR3 is TGTGCCATCAGTGAGGGAAACGAGCAGTACTTC. Protein: CAISEGNEQYF.

The V gene is TRBV18, the J gene TRBJ1-1; 11 bases match TRBD1. The CDR3 totals 14 residues. V shed 6 bases, J shed 4 bases, and the junction held 4 bases outside the gene matches. The V gene's germline CDR1 is KGHSH and CDR2 LQKENI. CDR3 loop: CASSGQGGTTEAFF. The CDR3 nucleotides are TGTGCCAGCTCGGGACAGGGGGGGACCACTGAAGCTTTCTTT.

The chain uses TRBV7-2 and TRBJ1-2; D is perhaps TRBD1 (6 bases). CDR3 length: 15 residues. Deletions cut 0 bases from V and 3 bases from J, with 11 bases between. The germline gives CDR1 SGHTA, CDR2 FQGNSA. CDR3 coding DNA: TGTGCCAGCAGCTTAGCCCAGGGGCTGGACTATGGCTACACCTTC. This translates into CASSLAQGLDYGYTF.

A few counts support this clone. V usage is TRBV11-3 and J usage is TRBJ2-3, with TRBD1 matching 9 bases. V shed 1 base, J shed 5 bases, and the junction held 4 bases outside the gene matches. Germline V CDR1 and CDR2: SGHNT, YENEEA. This CDR3 contains 15 residues. The CDR3 sequence is CASSLGQGEEDTQYF. In DNA form, the CDR3 reads TGTGCCAGCAGCTTAGGACAGGGGGAGGAAGATACGCAGTATTTT.

The chain is built from TRBV5-1 and TRBJ2-5; 9 bases map to TRBD1. Germline-derived CDR1 and CDR2 are SGHRS and YFSETQ. Trimming cost V 4 bases and J 5 bases; bases outside gene matches: 12. The CDR3 extends over 16 amino acids. CDR3 nucleotide sequence: TGCGCCAGCAGCGGGGGGGACAGGGTAAAGAAGGAGACCCAGTACTTC. It specifies CASSGGDRVKKETQYF.

V gene TRBV30 combines with J gene TRBJ1-1; 7 bases are a match to TRBD1. This CDR3 has 17 amino acids. V shed 5 bases, J shed 2 bases, and the junction held 17 bases outside the gene matches. The germline V gene encodes CDR1 GTSNPN and CDR2 SVGIG (reference sequence). The CDR3 loop reads CAWVTKQGRQGNTEAFF. The CDR3 DNA sequence: TGTGCCTGGGTGACTAAACAGGGAAGACAGGGCAACACTGAAGCTTTCTTT.

The rearrangement links TRBV5-1 to TRBJ2-6; 9 nucleotides align to TRBD1. The CDR3 runs 17 residues. Germline trimming cut 5 bases from V and 2 bases from J; bases unmatched to any gene: 8. Germline CDR1 is SGHRS and CDR2 is YFSETQ. The CDR3 protein is CASRKDRGPAGANVLTF. CDR3 DNA: TGCGCCAGCAGGAAGGACAGGGGCCCAGCTGGGGCCAACGTCCTGACTTTC.

The sample holds a few counts of this clone. This chain joins TRBV7-9 and TRBJ1-5; unclear D gene. V dropped 1 base and J dropped 0 bases, with 16 bases sitting between them. This CDR3 contains 18 residues. Germline-derived CDR1 and CDR2 are SEHNR and FQNEAQ (reference sequence). DNA of the CDR3: TGTGCCAGCAGCTTAGGCGGAGGGATGAGAGATAGCAATCAGCCCCAGCATTTT. It encodes CASSLGGGMRDSNQPQHF.

The genes are TRBV5-6 and TRBJ2-7, with 13 bases that match TRBD2. Germline V gene lookup returns CDR1 SGHDT and CDR2 YYEEEE. The CDR3 runs 17 residues. J was trimmed by 5 bases and V by 0 bases; bases with no gene match: 8. The CDR3 DNA sequence: TGTGCCAGCAGCTTGGCAGGACTAGCGGGAGCTTCTAACGAGCAGTACTTC. Amino acid sequence: CASSLAGLAGASNEQYF.

The CDR3 nucleotides are TGTGCCAGTAGTACCCGGACTAGCGGGGAACAAGAGACCCAGTACTTC. It specifies CASSTRTSGEQETQYF. The chain is built from TRBV19 and TRBJ2-5; 12 bases fit TRBD2. Trimming cost V 4 bases and J 2 bases; bases outside gene matches: 5. Germline V lookup: CDR1 LNHDA, CDR2 SQIVND (reference sequence). The CDR3 is made up of 16 amino acids.

The J gene is TRBJ2-7, the V gene TRBV5-1; 7 bases agree with TRBD2. CDR1 and CDR2 from the germline V gene are SGHRS and YFSETQ. J gave up 3 bases and V 2 bases, and 8 bases lay outside the gene matches. The CDR3 extends over 15 amino acids. The CDR3 loop reads CASSFRASGFYEQYF. The CDR3 DNA reads TGCGCCAGCAGCTTCAGGGCTAGCGGCTTCTACGAGCAGTACTTC.

The chain couples TRBV7-9 to TRBJ2-1; 14 bases line up with TRBD2. CDR3 length equals 14 residues. CDR1 and CDR2 (germline): SEHNR, FQNEAQ (reference sequence). Trimming took 5 bases from V and 7 from J; bases not matched to a gene: 1. CDR3 sequence: CASSGTSGRNEQFF. For the CDR3, the DNA is TGTGCCAGCAGCGGGACTAGCGGGAGAAATGAGCAGTTCTTC.

The chain employs TRBV5-1 and TRBJ2-4; 8 bases are a match to TRBD1. The CDR3 covers 13 residues. The V and J ends lost 4 bases and 5 bases, in that order; junction bases with no gene match: 2. The germline gives CDR1 SGHRS, CDR2 YFSETQ. CDR3 nucleotides: TGCGCCAGCAGCACGGACAGGGAAAACATTCAGTACTTC. Protein: CASSTDRENIQYF.

The chain joins TRBV28 to TRBJ2-7; D perhaps matches TRBD2 (6 bases). With 3 bases removed from V and 6 bases from J, the gap between germline ends came to 18 bases. The CDR3 sequence is 15 residues long. From germline, CDR1 is MDHEN and CDR2 SYDVKM. This CDR3 is CASSLVGHLGSEQYF. In DNA form, the CDR3 reads TGTGCCAGCAGTTTGGTCGGTCACCTCGGGAGCGAGCAGTACTTC.

This chain links TRBV30 with TRBJ1-4; 7 bases are shared with TRBD1. Germline V gives CDR1 GTSNPN, CDR2 SVGIG (reference sequence). The junction had 1 base not matched to a gene; V was cut back by 1 base and J by 5 bases. The length of the CDR3 is 13 residues. The CDR3 region has the DNA TGTGCCTGGAGTGACAGGGGAAATGAAAAACTGTTTTTT. This sequence encodes CAWSDRGNEKLFF.

This sequence joins TRBV19 and TRBJ2-3, with 11 bases aligning to TRBD2. V was pared by 6 bases and J by 5 bases, with 7 bases of the junction left unmatched. This CDR3 comprises 15 residues. Germline CDR1 and CDR2: LNHDA and SQIVND (reference sequence). The CDR3 sequence is CASRTRLAGRDTQYF. The CDR3 nucleotides read TGTGCCAGTAGAACTCGACTAGCGGGGCGAGATACGCAGTATTTT.

The gene calls are TRBV7-6 and TRBJ1-2; TRBD1 is a possible D gene (6 bases). This CDR3 region has 14 residues. Looked up from germline, CDR1 is SGHVS and CDR2 is FNYEAQ. Trimming cost V 2 bases and J 6 bases, with 13 bases left between them. Written as DNA, the CDR3 is TGTGCCAGCAGCTTACCCGGGGGGCTGGATGGCTACACCTTC. This encodes CASSLPGGLDGYTF.

With regard to this clone: The junction differs from germline at one of its ends, possibly a read error. The chain carries TRBV6-6 and TRBJ1-2, with D possibly matching TRBD1 (5 bases). The CDR3 extends over 11 amino acids. CDR1 and CDR2 from the germline V gene are MNHNY and SVGAGI (reference sequence). The CDR3 protein is CASSYSGDSFF. The CDR3 DNA reads as TGTGCCAGCAGTTACTCCGGCGACAGCTTCTTC.

The J gene is TRBJ2-1, the V gene TRBV19, with 7 bases matching TRBD1. Germline CDR1 LNHDA, CDR2 SQIVND (reference sequence). This CDR3 contains 15 residues. The junction had 5 bases not matched to a gene; V was cut back by 1 base and J by 5 bases. The CDR3 protein is CASSIGTGYNNEQFF. CDR3 coding DNA: TGTGCCAGTAGTATAGGGACAGGCTACAACAATGAGCAGTTCTTC.

The chain couples TRBV6-6 to TRBJ2-1; 9 positions agree with TRBD1. With 2 bases clipped from V and 7 bases from J, the junction kept 0 bases outside the gene matches. CDR3 length equals 13 residues. CDR1 is MNHNY and CDR2 is SVGAGI in the germline V gene (reference sequence). CDR3 DNA sequence: TGTGCCAGCAGTTACGGGACAGGGAATGAGCAGTTCTTC. This encodes CASSYGTGNEQFF.

The sample holds a few counts of this clone. This sample also contains other DNA sequences that code for the same CDR3. V and J are TRBV5-4 and TRBJ1-1, with a weak D call TRBD1 (5 bases). There are 16 residues in the CDR3. The germline CDR1 and CDR2 sequences are SGHNT and YYREEE (reference sequence). Trimming shortened V by 0 bases and J by 4 bases, and 16 bases separated the two germline ends. CDR3 in amino acids: CASSLGAGRLFTEAFF. In nucleotides, the CDR3 is TGTGCCAGCAGCTTGGGGGCAGGGAGGCTGTTCACTGAAGCTTTCTTT.